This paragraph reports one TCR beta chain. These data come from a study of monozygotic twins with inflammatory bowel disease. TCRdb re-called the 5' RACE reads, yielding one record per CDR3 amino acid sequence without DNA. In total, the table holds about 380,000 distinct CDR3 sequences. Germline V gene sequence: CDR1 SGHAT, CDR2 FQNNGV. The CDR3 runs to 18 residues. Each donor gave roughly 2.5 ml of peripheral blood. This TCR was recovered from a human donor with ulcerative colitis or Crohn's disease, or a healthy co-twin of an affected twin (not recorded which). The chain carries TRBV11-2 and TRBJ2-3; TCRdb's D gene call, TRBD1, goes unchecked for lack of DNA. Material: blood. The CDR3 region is CASSLESWGLPYTDTQYF.